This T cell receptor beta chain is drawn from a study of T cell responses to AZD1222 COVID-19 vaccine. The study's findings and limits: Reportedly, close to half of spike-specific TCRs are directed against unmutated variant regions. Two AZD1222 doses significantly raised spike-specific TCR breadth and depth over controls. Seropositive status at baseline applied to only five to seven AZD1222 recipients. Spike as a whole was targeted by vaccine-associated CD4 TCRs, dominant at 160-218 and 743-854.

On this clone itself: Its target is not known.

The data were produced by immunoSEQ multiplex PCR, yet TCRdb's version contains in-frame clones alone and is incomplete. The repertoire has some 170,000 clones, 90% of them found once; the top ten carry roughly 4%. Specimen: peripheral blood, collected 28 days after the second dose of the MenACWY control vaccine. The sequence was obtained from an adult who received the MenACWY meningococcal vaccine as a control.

CDR3 sequence reads: CASSLAGGSYNEQFF. In nucleotides, the CDR3 is TGTGCCAGCAGCCTAGCGGGAGGGTCCTACAATGAGCAGTTCTTC. The chain links TRBV3-1 (or the pseudogene TRBV3-2) to TRBJ2-1; 11 bases are shared with TRBD2. The CDR3 runs to 15 residues. Germline V CDR1 and CDR2: LGHDT, YNNKEL (reference sequence). Trimming took 4 bases from V and 1 from J; bases not matched to a gene: 0.